This T cell receptor (beta chain) was recorded in a study of T cell responses to AZD1222 COVID-19 vaccine. Findings and caveats of the study: Nearly half of unique spike-specific TCRs reportedly avoided B.1.351 and B.1.1.7 mutated regions. Donors in the cohort were predominantly white British and more often female, and clonal diversity was possibly underestimated. The study sampled repertoires only after the peak T cell response.

A remark on this clone: Its target is not known.

The assay was immunoSEQ multiplex PCR, and TCRdb's table has in-frame clones only and misses some. The sample holds around 130,000 clones, 80% to 90% seen once. This receptor was identified in an adult who received the AZD1222 COVID-19 vaccine. Sequenced material: peripheral blood, taken 28 days after the second AZD1222 dose.

CDR3 sequence: CASSPVRADYGYTF. The DNA for the CDR3 is TGTGCCAGCAGCCCAGTCAGGGCCGACTATGGCTACACCTTC. This chain connects TRBV27 to TRBJ1-2; possibly TRBD1 for D (5 bases). Trimming pared 6 bases from V and 3 bases from J, leaving 14 bases between. CDR1 is MNHEY and CDR2 is SMNVEV in the germline V gene (reference sequence). This CDR3 contains 14 residues.